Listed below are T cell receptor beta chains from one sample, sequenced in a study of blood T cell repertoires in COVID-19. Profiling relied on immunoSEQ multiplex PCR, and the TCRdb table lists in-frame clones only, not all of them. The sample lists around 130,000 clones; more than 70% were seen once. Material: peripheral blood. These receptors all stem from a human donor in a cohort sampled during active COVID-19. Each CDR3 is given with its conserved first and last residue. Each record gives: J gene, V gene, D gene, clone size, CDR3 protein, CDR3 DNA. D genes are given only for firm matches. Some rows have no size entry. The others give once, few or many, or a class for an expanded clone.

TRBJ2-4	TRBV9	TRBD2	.	CASSLAGGQNIQYF	TGTGCCAGCAGCTTAGCGGGAGGTCAAAACATTCAGTACTTC
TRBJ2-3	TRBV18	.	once	CASSPTENTQYF	TGTGCCAGCTCACCGACTGAAAATACGCAGTATTTT
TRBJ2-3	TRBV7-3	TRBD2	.	CASSGGSGGSADTQYF	TGTGCCAGCAGCGGAGGTAGCGGGGGGAGCGCAGATACGCAGTATTTT
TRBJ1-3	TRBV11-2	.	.	CASSLTGIFSSGNTIYF	TGTGCCAGCAGCTTAACAGGGATCTTTTCCTCTGGAAACACCATATATTTT
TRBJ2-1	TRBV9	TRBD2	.	CASSSQRDYINEQFF	TGTGCCAGCAGCTCCCAGCGGGATTATATCAATGAGCAGTTCTTC
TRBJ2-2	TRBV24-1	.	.	CATSDTQGGTGELFF	TGTGCCACCAGTGATACACAGGGTGGCACCGGGGAGCTGTTTTTT
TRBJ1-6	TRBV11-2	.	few	CASALSLVGQHNSPLHF	TGTGCCAGCGCGCTTTCTCTAGTGGGACAACATAATTCACCCCTCCACTTT
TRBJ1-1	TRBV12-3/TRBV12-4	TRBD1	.	CASRDRENTEAFF	TGTGCCAGCAGAGACAGGGAGAACACTGAAGCTTTCTTT
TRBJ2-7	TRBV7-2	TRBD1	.	CASSLLGTDSYEQYF	TGTGCCAGCAGCTTACTCGGGACAGACTCCTACGAGCAGTACTTC
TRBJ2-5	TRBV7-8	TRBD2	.	CASSSSTSGGLRETQYF	TGTGCCAGCAGCTCATCAACTAGCGGGGGCCTCCGAGAGACCCAGTACTTC
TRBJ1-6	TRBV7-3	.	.	CASSLMPGSPLHF	TGTGCCAGCAGCTTAATGCCCGGTTCACCCCTCCACTTT
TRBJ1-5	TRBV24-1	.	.	CATSDRTAYSNQPQHF	TGTGCCACCAGTGACCGGACAGCGTATAGCAATCAGCCCCAGCATTTT
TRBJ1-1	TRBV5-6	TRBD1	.	CASRTGTGRTNTEAFF	TGTGCCAGCAGAACCGGGACAGGGAGGACGAACACTGAAGCTTTCTTT
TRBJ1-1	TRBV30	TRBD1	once	CAWSVRRGMNTEAFF	TGTGCCTGGAGTGTACGCAGGGGGATGAACACTGAAGCTTTCTTT
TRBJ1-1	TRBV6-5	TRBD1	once	CASTGGANTEAFF	TGTGCCAGCACAGGGGGCGCGAACACTGAAGCTTTCTTT
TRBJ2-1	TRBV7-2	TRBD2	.	CASSHGGGEQFF	TGTGCCAGCAGCCACGGGGGGGGCGAGCAGTTCTTC
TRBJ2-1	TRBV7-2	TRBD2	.	CASSLQRGGIGEQFF	TGTGCCAGCAGCCTCCAGCGGGGTGGAATTGGGGAGCAGTTCTTC
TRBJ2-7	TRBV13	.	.	CASSSSPEDYEQYF	TGTGCCAGCAGCTCTAGTCCAGAGGACTACGAGCAGTACTTC